These 28 T cell receptor beta chains share one sample of origin, sequenced in a study of T cell clones after liver transplantation. This table comes from immunoSEQ multiplex PCR, and its TCRdb copy is limited to in-frame clones, with some not included. The repertoire holds fewer than 20,000 clones, with 75% to 90% as singletons. This sample comprised CD8+ T cells from blood, obtained just over 45 months after liver transplant. The source is a human patient who received a liver transplant. Some T cells may trace back to the graft donor.

The gene calls are TRBV7-8 and TRBJ2-7, with no clear D. V lost 2 bases to trimming and J lost 2 bases, with 7 bases between them. This CDR3 has 13 residues. CDR1 is SGHVS, CDR2 FQNEAQ, per germline. CDR3 sequence: CASSLRAPYEQYF. The CDR3, as DNA: TGTGCCAGCAGCTTAAGGGCGCCCTACGAGCAGTACTTC.

By its share, this clone is medium-sized. V is TRBV9 and J is TRBJ2-2, with TRBD1 matching 9 bases. CDR1 SGDLS and CDR2 YYNGEE come from the germline V gene. The V gene end was trimmed by 0 bases and the J gene end by 6 bases; junction bases not matched to a gene: 3. The CDR3 contains 15 residues. In DNA form, the CDR3 reads TGTGCCAGCAGCGTAGAACAGGGGGCTTCCGGGGAGCTGTTTTTT. Residues: CASSVEQGASGELFF. Combining the CDR3 with reference TRBV9 and TRBJ2-2 gives the whole variable domain DSGVTQTPKHLITATGQRVTLRCSPRSGDLSVYWYQQSLDQGLQFLIQYYNGEERAKGNILERFSAQQFPDLHSELNLSSLELGDSALYFCASSVEQGASGELFFGEGSRLTVL.

The J gene is TRBJ2-3, the V gene TRBV19; 9 bases agree with TRBD1. CDR3 size: 15 residues. Losses at the gene ends were 8 bases for V and 2 bases for J; bases not matched to a gene: 8. Germline V gene sequence: CDR1 LNHDA, CDR2 SQIVND (reference sequence). This chain's CDR3 is CASDDRGFPTDTQYF. The CDR3 bases are TGTGCCAGTGATGACAGGGGGTTTCCCACAGATACGCAGTATTTT.

The chain carries TRBV11-2 and TRBJ2-7, with D tentatively TRBD1 (6 bases). V was cut by 4 bases and J by 1 base, with 11 bases left in between. Germline lookup yields CDR1 SGHAT and CDR2 FQNNGV. This CDR3 contains 14 residues. The CDR3: CASSSKTGSYEQYF. CDR3 DNA: TGTGCCAGCAGCTCTAAAACAGGGTCCTACGAGCAGTACTTC.

J is TRBJ2-5 and V is TRBV5-1; 10 nucleotides agree with TRBD2. J lost 5 bases, V lost 5 bases, and 9 bases had no gene match. This CDR3 contains 15 residues. Germline-derived CDR1 and CDR2 are SGHRS and YFSETQ. The CDR3 DNA reads TGCGCCAGCAGTTCTTTTCTAGCGGGAGAGGAGACCCAGTACTTC. This encodes CASSSFLAGEETQYF. The full variable domain, its missing parts supplied by reference TRBV5-1 and TRBJ2-5, is KAGVTQTPRYLIKTRGQQVTLSCSPISGHRSVSWYQQTPGQGLQFLFEYFSETQRNKGNFPGRFSGRQFSNSRSEMNVSTLELGDSALYLCASSSFLAGEETQYFGPGTRLLVL.

This chain links TRBV10-3 with TRBJ2-1; 8 bases agree with TRBD1. Per the germline V gene, CDR1 is ENHRY and CDR2 is SYGVKD. V lost 8 bases to trimming and J lost 0 bases; unmatched junction nucleotides: 6. There are 15 residues in the CDR3. This CDR3 reads CAIGQGSSSYNEQFF. CDR3 nucleotides: TGTGCCATCGGACAGGGATCGAGCTCCTACAATGAGCAGTTCTTC.

The chain recombines TRBV19 with TRBJ1-4, with TRBD1 matching 8 bases. The CDR3 length is 15 residues. The V segment lost 5 bases and the J segment 3 bases; nucleotides outside the gene matches: 5. CDR1 and CDR2 (germline): LNHDA, SQIVND (reference sequence). The CDR3 region has the DNA TGTGCCAGTAGTTTAATGGGACAGGCTAATGAAAAACTGTTTTTT. It translates to CASSLMGQANEKLFF.

V usage is TRBV5-6 and J usage is TRBJ2-1; the match to TRBD2 covers 8 bases. Trimming at V came to 3 bases and at J to 8 bases, leaving 7 bases not matched to a gene. The CDR3 is made up of 14 amino acids. Germline V gene sequence: CDR1 SGHDT, CDR2 YYEEEE. Here the CDR3 reads CASSSGLAIHEQFF. The CDR3 DNA sequence: TGTGCCAGCAGCTCCGGACTAGCAATACATGAGCAGTTCTTC.

Comment on this clone: At one end, the junction sequence differs from germline, possibly due to a read error. J is TRBJ1-1 and V is TRBV6-1; D is undetermined. The CDR3 length is 10 residues. Germline V gene sequence: CDR1 MNHNS, CDR2 SASEGT. The CDR3 protein is CASSATKRPF. The CDR3 DNA reads TGTGCCAGCAGTGCAACCAAACGACCATTT.

The chain combines TRBV6-6 with TRBJ1-2; no reliable D call. The CDR3 spans 12 residues. The germline CDR1 and CDR2 sequences are MNHNY and SVGAGI (reference sequence). The germline V and J ends were trimmed by 8 bases and 4 bases, with 11 bases remaining between them. Here the CDR3 reads CASGPVGYGYTF. CDR3 coding DNA: TGTGCCAGCGGGCCGGTGGGCTATGGCTACACCTTC.

This clone appeared a single time. This sequence joins TRBV5-1 and TRBJ2-5, with D tentatively TRBD2 (5 bases). Germline-derived CDR1 and CDR2 are SGHRS and YFSETQ. Trimming shortened V by 1 base and J by 0 bases, and 10 bases separated the two germline ends. CDR3 size: 15 residues. The CDR3 loop reads CASSLYGDYQETQYF. CDR3 coding DNA: TGCGCCAGCAGCTTGTACGGGGATTACCAAGAGACCCAGTACTTC.

The chain uses TRBV25-1 and TRBJ2-6; possible D gene TRBD2, 5 bases. Germline values: CDR1 MGHDK, CDR2 SYGVNS. With 7 bases removed from V and 4 bases from J, the gap between germline ends came to 11 bases. This CDR3 contains 14 residues. CDR3 sequence (DNA): TGTGCCAGCACCCGGGGTGCGGGGGCCAACGTCCTGACTTTC. It is translated as CASTRGAGANVLTF.

The gene calls are TRBV11-2 and TRBJ1-1, with D hard to call. V lost 1 base and J 1 base, leaving 10 bases between the germline ends. This CDR3 is built from 15 residues. Germline CDR1 and CDR2: SGHAT and FQNNGV. CDR3 residues: CASSLGVRGNTEAFF. The CDR3 DNA follows: TGTGCCAGCAGCTTAGGGGTGCGGGGGAACACTGAAGCTTTCTTT.

V gene TRBV6-6 combines with J gene TRBJ1-5; no firm D call. Germline V lookup: CDR1 MNHNY, CDR2 SVGAGI (reference sequence). This CDR3 is 14 amino acids long. The V end lost 2 bases, the J end lost 7 bases, and 12 bases lay between the germline ends. In DNA, the CDR3 is TGTGCCAGCAGTTACAGGTTTGACGGGCAGCCCCAGCATTTT. It is translated as CASSYRFDGQPQHF.

CDR3 nucleotides: TGTGCCAGCAGTTTATCCCAGGGGCCCGATGAAAAACTGTTTTTT. Amino acid sequence: CASSLSQGPDEKLFF. The chain combines TRBV27 with TRBJ1-4, with D possibly matching TRBD1 (6 bases). Germline lookup yields CDR1 MNHEY and CDR2 SMNVEV (reference sequence). Trimming left V 0 bases short and J 6 bases short, with 11 bases between. The CDR3 length is 15 residues.

This chain connects TRBV19 to TRBJ2-1; weak D call: TRBD2 (6 bases). The ends were cut back, 5 bases at V and 0 bases at J, with 17 bases in the middle. The CDR3 consists of 17 residues. The germline gives CDR1 LNHDA, CDR2 SQIVND (reference sequence). Here the CDR3 DNA reads TGTGCCAGTAGTGCATCCCTCGGGGAGGCCTCCTACAATGAGCAGTTCTTC. Its protein is CASSASLGEASYNEQFF.

This clone turned up a few times. The V and J genes are TRBV28 and TRBJ2-7, with a tentative D call TRBD2 (6 bases). CDR1 MDHEN and CDR2 SYDVKM come from the germline V gene. The CDR3 is 13 residues long. V dropped 5 bases and J dropped 3 bases, with 11 bases sitting between them. The CDR3 sequence: CASSPGEVYEQYF. CDR3 sequence (DNA): TGTGCCAGCAGTCCCGGGGAGGTCTACGAGCAGTACTTC.

The rearrangement joins TRBV27 to TRBJ1-5; no firm D call. V was pared by 3 bases and J by 3 bases, with 3 bases between. The CDR3 sequence is 12 residues long. Germline V gene sequence: CDR1 MNHEY, CDR2 SMNVEV (reference sequence). CDR3 region: CASSFFNQPQHF. DNA for the CDR3: TGTGCCAGCAGTTTCTTCAATCAGCCCCAGCATTTT.

This rearrangement joins TRBV27 to TRBJ2-3; D is unresolved. Germline V lookup: CDR1 MNHEY, CDR2 SMNVEV (reference sequence). V was shortened by 6 bases and J by 0 bases, with 10 bases between the two germline ends. CDR3 length: 14 amino acids. The CDR3, as DNA: TGTGCCAGCAGCCATCGTACGAGCACAGATACGCAGTATTTT. It encodes CASSHRTSTDTQYF.

The chain combines TRBV6-1 with TRBJ2-7, with D perhaps matching TRBD2 (5 bases). The CDR3 contains 14 residues. Germline CDR1 is MNHNS and CDR2 is SASEGT. V lost 7 bases, J lost 7 bases, and 20 bases lay in between. This CDR3 is CASIFLGRTGEQYF. CDR3 DNA sequence: TGTGCCAGCATCTTTCTGGGAAGGACGGGGGAGCAGTACTTC.

For the CDR3, the DNA is TGTGCCAGCAGCTTCCCGCGAAGGGGAACCTCCTCCTACGAGCAGTACTTC. Translation gives CASSFPRRGTSSYEQYF. This chain joins TRBV7-8 and TRBJ2-7; possible D gene TRBD1, 5 bases. The germline V gene encodes CDR1 SGHVS and CDR2 FQNEAQ. This CDR3 has 17 amino acids. Trimming removed 3 bases from V and 0 bases from J, with 18 bases in between.

The V gene is TRBV7-2, the J gene TRBJ2-7; D is perhaps TRBD2 (6 bases). Germline-derived CDR1 and CDR2 are SGHTA and FQGNSA. Between the trimmed V and J ends, which lost 1 base and 5 bases, there was a span of 9 bases. The CDR3 covers 13 residues. The CDR3 DNA sequence: TGTGCCAGCAGCTTAGTCGGGAGCGACGAGCAGTACTTC. Residues: CASSLVGSDEQYF.

In its sample, this clone was seen once. The chain couples TRBV4-1 to TRBJ1-3; possibly TRBD1 for D (5 bases). Per the germline V gene, CDR1 is MGHRA and CDR2 is YSYEKL. Between the trimmed V and J ends, which lost 4 bases and 3 bases, there was a span of 13 bases. The CDR3 has 15 residues. CDR3 sequence: CASSPPARDGNTIYF. The DNA of the CDR3 is TGCGCCAGCAGCCCCCCGGCCAGGGATGGAAACACCATATATTTT.

The chain uses TRBV27 and TRBJ2-7; D gene unclear. In germline, CDR1 is MNHEY, CDR2 SMNVEV (reference sequence). The CDR3 totals 13 residues. V was cut by 2 bases and J by 1 base, with 6 bases left in between. The CDR3 loop reads CASSLKGSYEQYF. The CDR3 coding sequence is TGTGCCAGCAGTTTAAAAGGTTCCTACGAGCAGTACTTC.

Only one count was recorded for this clone. The chain employs TRBV11-2 and TRBJ2-7; D is uncertain. The CDR3 length is 16 residues. Germline-derived CDR1 and CDR2 are SGHAT and FQNNGV. V was clipped by 5 bases and J by 1 base, with 18 bases between them. CDR3 sequence reads: CASSQGVGDNSYEQYF. CDR3 DNA sequence: TGTGCCAGCAGCCAAGGCGTTGGGGATAATTCCTACGAGCAGTACTTC. Full variable domain (remainder filled in from reference TRBV11-2 and TRBJ2-7): EAGVAQSPRYKIIEKRQSVAFWCNPISGHATLYWYQQILGQGPKLLIQFQNNGVVDDSQLPKDRFSAERLKGVDSTLKIQPAKLEDSAVYLCASSQGVGDNSYEQYFGPGTRLTVT.

Details on this clone: Given a far larger clone just one base away, this is likely a sequencing read error. This sample also contains other DNA sequences that code for the same CDR3. The chain is built from TRBV5-4 and TRBJ2-1; 8 nucleotides agree with TRBD2. J gave up 8 bases and V 4 bases, and 17 bases lay outside the gene matches. CDR3 length: 17 amino acids. Germline CDR1 and CDR2: SGHNT and YYREEE (reference sequence). The CDR3, as DNA: TGTGCCAGCAGCCACATTGCCAGAGCGGGAGCTAGAGATGAGCAGTTCTTC. The encoded protein is CASSHIARAGARDEQFF. The variable domain in full, completed from reference TRBV5-4 and TRBJ2-1, reads ETGVTQSPTHLIKTRGQQVTLRCSSQSGHNTVSWYQQALGQGPQFIFQYYREEENGRGNFPPRFSGLQFPNYSSELNVNALELDDSALYLCASSHIARAGARDEQFFGPGTRLTVL.

The chain links TRBV29-1 to TRBJ2-5; weak D call: TRBD1 (6 bases). CDR3 length: 14 amino acids. In germline, CDR1 is SQVTM, CDR2 ANQGSEA. V lost 1 base and J lost 5, with 14 bases in between. CDR3 residues: CSVEGRGGRETQYF. The CDR3 nucleotides read TGCAGCGTTGAAGGCCGAGGGGGTCGGGAGACCCAGTACTTC.

This clone is labeled medium-sized. The gene calls are TRBV19 and TRBJ2-1; a weak D match, TRBD2 (6 bases). From germline, CDR1 is LNHDA and CDR2 SQIVND (reference sequence). Trimming stripped 3 bases from V and 2 bases from J, with 17 bases between. CDR3 length equals 17 residues. The CDR3 reads CASSIGMERAPYNEQFF. The CDR3 DNA sequence: TGTGCCAGTAGTATTGGAATGGAGCGGGCACCCTACAATGAGCAGTTCTTC.